These T cell receptor beta chains were read from a single sample in a study of blood T cell repertoires in COVID-19. Libraries were prepared by immunoSEQ multiplex PCR; TCRdb keeps only in-frame clonotypes and omits some of them. The sample carries about 67,000 clones, roughly 89% recorded once. The source material was peripheral blood. Every receptor here comes from an elderly woman with acute or convalescent COVID-19. The CDR3 runs from the conserved cysteine through the conserved F or W. D genes are given only for firm matches. Clone size is shown for a subset of rows, as once, few, many or a class of expanded clone.

v_call	d_call	clone_size	j_call	cdr3_nt	cdr3_aa
TRBV27	.	.	TRBJ1-4	TGTGCCAGCAGTTTGGGCGGCAGGGTAGAAAAACTGTTTTTT	CASSLGGRVEKLFF
TRBV12-3/TRBV12-4	.	.	TRBJ1-1	TGTGCCAGCAGTTTTGGGGCAGACACTGAAGCTTTCTTT	CASSFGADTEAFF
TRBV7-2	.	.	TRBJ1-5	TGTGCCAGCAGCTTAAACACAGGAGGCAATCAGCCCCAGCATTTT	CASSLNTGGNQPQHF
TRBV19	TRBD1	.	TRBJ1-1	TGTGCCAGTAGTACTCGACAGGGGGCATTGACCACTGAAGCTTTCTTT	CASSTRQGALTTEAFF
TRBV7-2	TRBD2	few	TRBJ2-7	TGTGCCAGCACCACCTGGACTAGCGGGAGCTCCTACGAGCAGTACTTC	CASTTWTSGSSYEQYF
TRBV24-1	.	once	TRBJ2-7	TGTGCCACCAGTGCATCGGGTTACGAGCAGTACTTC	CATSASGYEQYF
TRBV28	TRBD1	.	TRBJ2-7	TGTGCCAGCAGTTTTCCGGGACAGGAGGCATCCTACGAGCAGTACTTC	CASSFPGQEASYEQYF
TRBV20-1	.	.	TRBJ2-1	TGCAGTGCTAGTGCGGGGTCGGGCAATGAGCAGTTCTTC	CSASAGSGNEQFF
TRBV6-5	.	.	TRBJ1-6	TGTGCCAGCAGGTACTCCTATAATTCACCCCTCCACTTT	CASRYSYNSPLHF
TRBV7-2	TRBD1	.	TRBJ2-2	TGTGCCAGCAGCTTACGGACAGGGGAGACCGGGGAGCTGTTTTTT	CASSLRTGETGELFF
TRBV9	.	.	TRBJ1-2	TGTGCCAGCAGCGTAGAGTTGTGGGCCGATGGCTACACCTTC	CASSVELWADGYTF
TRBV24-1	TRBD2	.	TRBJ2-1	TGTGCCACCAGTGACCCCGCCCGACTAGCGGGGGGGTACAATGAGCAGTTCTTC	CATSDPARLAGGYNEQFF
TRBV10-2	.	.	TRBJ1-3	TGCGCCAGCAGGACACCGTCTGGAAACACCATATATTTT	CASRTPSGNTIYF
TRBV6-6	.	.	TRBJ2-3	TGTGCCAGCAGTCCAGTCCCCGGGGGTACGCAGTATTTT	CASSPVPGGTQYF
TRBV7-2	.	.	TRBJ1-6	TGTGCCAGCAGCCTCAATTCACCCCTCCACTTT	CASSLNSPLHF
TRBV5-6	.	.	TRBJ2-7	TGTGCCAGCAGCTTTCAGCAGAGGATCGAGCAGTACTTC	CASSFQQRIEQYF